These 27 T cell receptor beta chains came from one sample sequenced in a study of blood T cell repertoires in COVID-19. Profiling relied on immunoSEQ multiplex PCR, and the TCRdb table lists in-frame clones only, not all of them. The data contain about half a million clones, approximately 89% of them singletons. Sample: peripheral blood. Receptor source: a man aged 18 to 30 with COVID-19, enrolled during active disease.

Here the CDR3 reads CASRRTSGAYEQYF. The CDR3, as DNA: TGTGCCAGCAGACGTACTAGCGGAGCCTACGAGCAGTACTTC. The chain couples TRBV6-5 to TRBJ2-7; 8 bases map to TRBD2. Unmatched junction bases numbered 6, after V lost 6 bases and J lost 2 bases. This CDR3 has 14 residues. The germline V gene encodes CDR1 MNHEY and CDR2 SVGAGI.

Notes on this clone: This same CDR3 is encoded by further DNA sequences in the sample. The chain joins TRBV12-3 or TRBV12-4 to TRBJ2-5; D is possibly TRBD2 (6 bases). V shed 3 bases and J shed 5 bases, with 10 bases lying between them. CDR3 length: 13 residues. The CDR3 DNA sequence: TGTGCCAGCAGTTTGGGTGGGGGGGAGACCCAGTACTTC. This codes for CASSLGGGETQYF.

This clone has just a few counts. The rearrangement joins TRBV9 to TRBJ2-3; D might be TRBD2 (5 bases). The CDR3 is 14 residues long. V dropped 2 bases and J dropped 0 bases, with 7 bases sitting between them. Germline CDR1 reads SGDLS; CDR2 reads YYNGEE. CDR3 DNA sequence: TGTGCCAGCAGCGTTGGACTGAGCACAGATACGCAGTATTTT. Protein: CASSVGLSTDTQYF. The complete variable domain, with remaining parts taken from reference TRBV9 and TRBJ2-3, reads DSGVTQTPKHLITATGQRVTLRCSPRSGDLSVYWYQQSLDQGLQFLIQYYNGEERAKGNILERFSAQQFPDLHSELNLSSLELGDSALYFCASSVGLSTDTQYFGPGTRLTVL.

The rearrangement uses TRBV7-3 and TRBJ2-3; TRBD2 matches 8 bases. Trimming at V came to 7 bases and at J to 2 bases, leaving 20 bases not matched to a gene. This CDR3 has 19 amino acids. Looked up from germline, CDR1 is SGHTA and CDR2 is FQGTGA. The CDR3 bases are TGTGCCAGCAACCCGACCGGGGGGGCTGCGGGAGGATACACAGATACGCAGTATTTT. Its translation: CASNPTGGAAGGYTDTQYF.

Notes on this clone: Other DNA sequences of this sample code for an identical CDR3. J is TRBJ2-7 and V is TRBV30; the D is unclear. Germline lookup yields CDR1 GTSNPN and CDR2 SVGIG (reference sequence). Trimming left V 0 bases short and J 3 bases short, with 6 bases between. The CDR3 covers 12 residues. CDR3 nucleotide sequence: TGTGCCTGGAGTGTAACCAGCTACGAGCAGTACTTC. Encoded protein: CAWSVTSYEQYF.

On this clone itself: Other nucleotide sequences from this sample produce the same CDR3. V usage is TRBV6-4 and J usage is TRBJ2-1; the match to TRBD2 covers 7 bases. V lost 0 bases to trimming and J lost 1 base; unmatched junction nucleotides: 0. Germline V CDR1 and CDR2: MRHNA, SNTAGT. This CDR3 is built from 15 residues. CDR3 in amino acids: CASSDSSGSYNEQFF. In DNA, the CDR3 is TGTGCCAGCAGTGACTCTAGCGGGTCCTACAATGAGCAGTTCTTC.

V is TRBV19 and J is TRBJ2-1; no definite D call. Germline loops: CDR1 LNHDA, CDR2 SQIVND (reference sequence). Trimming pared 1 base from V and 7 bases from J, leaving 8 bases between. The CDR3 loop spans 13 amino acids. This chain's CDR3 is CASSIGEVNEQFF. CDR3 DNA: TGTGCCAGTAGTATAGGTGAGGTGAATGAGCAGTTCTTC. Using reference TRBV19 and TRBJ2-1 for the parts outside the CDR3, the full variable domain is DGGITQSPKYLFRKEGQNVTLSCEQNLNHDAMYWYRQDPGQGLRLIYYSQIVNDFQKGDIAEGYSVSREKKESFPLTVTSAQKNPTAFYLCASSIGEVNEQFFGPGTRLTVL.

This clone was seen just once. The rearrangement links TRBV9 to TRBJ1-2; the D gene is possibly TRBD1 (5 bases). Trimming removed 4 bases from V and 8 bases from J, with 9 bases in between. There are 11 residues in the CDR3. Germline CDR1 reads SGDLS; CDR2 reads YYNGEE. The DNA of the CDR3 is TGTGCCAGCAGCCGGGGGGAAGGCTACACCTTC. Translation gives CASSRGEGYTF.

The rearrangement links TRBV7-9 to TRBJ1-1, with D possibly matching TRBD1 (6 bases). The CDR3 sequence is 14 residues long. V was clipped by 5 bases and J by 1 base, with 11 bases between them. The V gene's germline CDR1 is SEHNR and CDR2 FQNEAQ (reference sequence). As DNA, the CDR3 is TGTGCCAGCAGCCCCTGGACAGAGAACACTGAAGCTTTCTTT. Residues: CASSPWTENTEAFF. Together with reference TRBV7-9 and TRBJ1-1, the CDR3 gives the full variable domain: DTGVSQNPRHKITKRGQNVTFRCDPISEHNRLYWYRQTLGQGPEFLTYFQNEAQLEKSRLLSDRFSAERPKGSFSTLEIQRTEQGDSAMYLCASSPWTENTEAFFGQGTRLTVV.

The V gene is TRBV27, the J gene TRBJ2-1; 13 bases agree with TRBD2. CDR3 size: 16 residues. Germline CDR1 and CDR2: MNHEY and SMNVEV (reference sequence). The V segment lost 6 bases and the J segment 7 bases; nucleotides outside the gene matches: 9. In DNA form, the CDR3 reads TGTGCCAGCAGCTTGGAACTAGCGGGGGGGCGGAATGAGCAGTTCTTC. Translated, it gives CASSLELAGGRNEQFF.

The chain recombines TRBV9 with TRBJ2-7; TRBD2 matches 7 bases. Germline CDR1 reads SGDLS; CDR2 reads YYNGEE. The CDR3 loop spans 15 amino acids. V gave up 4 bases and J gave up 0 bases; unmatched junction bases: 7. CDR3 in amino acids: CASSPLAEFSYEQYF. The CDR3 nucleotides read TGTGCCAGCAGCCCCCTAGCGGAGTTCTCCTACGAGCAGTACTTC.

The chain couples TRBV29-1 to TRBJ2-1; 9 nucleotides line up with TRBD2. The junction had 4 bases not matched to a gene; V was cut back by 0 bases and J by 1 base. The CDR3 extends over 16 amino acids. CDR1 SQVTM and CDR2 ANQGSEA come from the germline V gene. The CDR3: CSVEEGLARSYNEQFF. In DNA, the CDR3 is TGCAGCGTTGAAGAGGGACTAGCTAGGTCCTACAATGAGCAGTTCTTC.

This clone was counted once. The sample carries other DNA sequences with the same CDR3. This chain joins TRBV19 and TRBJ1-1, with a weak D call TRBD1 (6 bases). Germline CDR1 reads LNHDA; CDR2 reads SQIVND (reference sequence). Trimming removed 2 bases from V and 1 base from J, with 11 bases in between. CDR3 length: 15 amino acids. Here the CDR3 DNA reads TGTGCCAGTAGTATACCTGGGGGGGCGAACACTGAAGCTTTCTTT. As protein: CASSIPGGANTEAFF. The full variable domain, completed using reference TRBV19 and TRBJ1-1, is DGGITQSPKYLFRKEGQNVTLSCEQNLNHDAMYWYRQDPGQGLRLIYYSQIVNDFQKGDIAEGYSVSREKKESFPLTVTSAQKNPTAFYLCASSIPGGANTEAFFGQGTRLTVV.

The chain carries TRBV15 and TRBJ2-3; 14 nucleotides match TRBD2. The V segment lost 5 bases and the J segment 6 bases; nucleotides outside the gene matches: 4. The CDR3 loop spans 15 amino acids. CDR1 LNHNV and CDR2 YYDKDF come from the germline V gene (reference sequence). CDR3 nucleotides: TGTGCCACCAGCGGGGGACTAGCGGGAGTGGATACGCAGTATTTT. It codes for CATSGGLAGVDTQYF. The complete variable domain, with remaining parts taken from reference TRBV15 and TRBJ2-3, reads DAMVIQNPRYQVTQFGKPVTLSCSQTLNHNVMYWYQQKSSQAPKLLFHYYDKDFNNEADTPDNFQSRRPNTSFCFLDIRSPGLGDTAMYLCATSGGLAGVDTQYFGPGTRLTVL.

The count of this clone is one. The CDR3: CASSLHKGAGTEAFF. CDR3 coding DNA: TGTGCCAGTAGTCTACACAAAGGGGCGGGGACTGAAGCTTTCTTT. V is TRBV19 and J is TRBJ1-1, with D possibly matching TRBD1 (5 bases). The germline V gene has CDR1 LNHDA and CDR2 SQIVND (reference sequence). The CDR3 runs 15 residues. The V end lost 5 bases, the J end lost 5 bases, and 18 bases lay between the germline ends.

This clone came up a few times. V and J are TRBV10-1 and TRBJ1-2, with D unresolved. Germline loops: CDR1 WNHNN, CDR2 SYGVQD (reference sequence). The CDR3 runs 16 residues. With 3 bases removed from V and 2 bases from J, the gap between germline ends came to 16 bases. This CDR3 is CASSDSILSTNYGYTF. In DNA, the CDR3 is TGCGCCAGCAGTGATTCCATCCTATCCACCAACTATGGCTACACCTTC.

This clone was picked up one time. V is TRBV5-1 and J is TRBJ2-5; 9 nucleotides agree with TRBD2. CDR3 size: 14 residues. Trimming removed 4 bases from V and 1 base from J; junction bases left unmatched: 2. The germline CDR1 and CDR2 sequences are SGHRS and YFSETQ. CDR3 protein: CASSLAGFQETQYF. The DNA for the CDR3 is TGCGCCAGCAGCCTAGCGGGATTCCAAGAGACCCAGTACTTC. The complete variable domain, with remaining parts taken from reference TRBV5-1 and TRBJ2-5, reads KAGVTQTPRYLIKTRGQQVTLSCSPISGHRSVSWYQQTPGQGLQFLFEYFSETQRNKGNFPGRFSGRQFSNSRSEMNVSTLELGDSALYLCASSLAGFQETQYFGPGTRLLVL.

The chain combines TRBV25-1 with TRBJ2-5, with TRBD1 as a possible D gene (6 bases). Trimming pared 0 bases from V and 4 bases from J, leaving 12 bases between. Germline V CDR1 and CDR2: MGHDK, SYGVNS. CDR3 length: 15 amino acids. The CDR3 coding sequence is TGTGCCAGCAGTGAATATGCTGGGGGCCGAGAGACCCAGTACTTC. Protein product: CASSEYAGGRETQYF.

CDR3 protein: CASSPREVGGYTF. Here the CDR3 DNA reads TGTGCCAGCAGTCCCCGAGAGGTCGGTGGCTACACCTTC. The rearrangement links TRBV12-3 or TRBV12-4 to TRBJ1-2; D uncertain. The CDR3 covers 13 residues. Trimming pared 5 bases from V and 7 bases from J, leaving 14 bases between.

A few counts support this clone. The chain combines TRBV5-1 with TRBJ2-6; 7 bases fit TRBD2. Per germline, CDR1 SGHRS and CDR2 YFSETQ. The CDR3 covers 18 residues. The J segment lost 0 bases and the V segment lost 1 base, leaving 7 bases of the junction unmatched. This CDR3 is CASSLFRDYNSGANVLTF. As DNA, the CDR3 is TGCGCCAGCAGCTTGTTTAGGGACTACAACTCTGGGGCCAACGTCCTGACTTTC.

The genes are TRBV12-3 or TRBV12-4 and TRBJ1-2; D is ambiguous. This CDR3 contains 13 residues. The V end lost 2 bases, the J end lost 1 base, and 5 bases lay between the germline ends. The CDR3 nucleotides are TGTGCCAGCAGTTTAACAAATAACTATGGCTACACCTTC. This sequence encodes CASSLTNNYGYTF.

The chain has TRBV6-5 and TRBJ2-1, with D hard to call. The germline V gene has CDR1 MNHEY and CDR2 SVGAGI. V lost 0 bases to trimming and J lost 0 bases, with 9 bases between them. The CDR3 sequence is 16 residues long. The chain's CDR3 is CASSYSPVSSYNEQFF. In DNA, the CDR3 is TGTGCCAGCAGTTACTCGCCGGTAAGCTCCTACAATGAGCAGTTCTTC.

This chain links TRBV15 with TRBJ2-3; tentatively, D is TRBD2 (6 bases). V was shortened by 1 base and J by 4 bases, with 9 bases between the two germline ends. Germline lookup yields CDR1 LNHNV and CDR2 YYDKDF (reference sequence). The CDR3 contains 14 residues. The chain's CDR3 is CATSRGRGSDTQYF. CDR3 nucleotides: TGTGCCACCAGCAGAGGGCGGGGTTCAGATACGCAGTATTTT.

This sequence joins TRBV9 and TRBJ2-3; unclear D gene. CDR3 length equals 16 residues. V gave up 0 bases and J gave up 0 bases, with 11 bases separating them. The germline CDR1 and CDR2 sequences are SGDLS and YYNGEE. The CDR3 DNA sequence: TGTGCCAGCAGCGTAGTCGTGACAACTAGCACAGATACGCAGTATTTT. It yields the protein CASSVVVTTSTDTQYF.

This rearrangement joins TRBV5-6 to TRBJ2-7; 9 bases align to TRBD1. Per the germline V gene, CDR1 is SGHDT and CDR2 is YYEEEE. This CDR3 has 15 amino acids. J was trimmed by 1 base and V by 3 bases; bases with no gene match: 5. In DNA form, the CDR3 reads TGTGCCAGCAGCTCCCCGGGACAGGGTTCCTACGAGCAGTACTTC. This codes for CASSSPGQGSYEQYF.

On this clone: Other DNA sequences in this sample translate to the same CDR3. V gene TRBV7-2 combines with J gene TRBJ2-1; the match to TRBD2 covers 9 bases. The CDR3 sequence is 15 residues long. Germline values: CDR1 SGHTA, CDR2 FQGNSA. After removal of 3 bases from V and 4 bases from J, the junction contained 4 bases not matched to a gene. CDR3 bases: TGTGCCAGCAGCTTTACTAGCGGGCCTTACAATGAGCAGTTCTTC. It specifies CASSFTSGPYNEQFF.

Comment on this clone: The identical CDR3 is also encoded by other nucleotide sequences in the sample. The rearrangement links TRBV5-1 to TRBJ1-5, with D perhaps matching TRBD1 (6 bases). Germline CDR1 is SGHRS and CDR2 is YFSETQ. This CDR3 spans 14 amino acids. Trimming removed 0 bases at V and 7 bases at J, with 11 bases between. DNA for the CDR3: TGCGCCAGCAGCTTGGATGGGGGCGACCAGCCCCAGCATTTT. Translation: CASSLDGGDQPQHF.